The rows below give T cell receptor beta chains drawn from one sample of a study of blood T cell repertoires in COVID-19. Repertoires were generated with immunoSEQ multiplex PCR, while TCRdb's copy carries only in-frame clones and drops some. Found here are approximately 200,000 clones, around 81% of them singletons; the top ten hold approximately 7.6%. The sequenced sample consisted of PBMCs or T cells enriched from blood (not recorded which). All receptors come from a man aged 35 to 55 who had recovered from COVID-19. CDR3s include the opening cysteine and the closing phenylalanine or tryptophan. D genes are given only for firm matches.

TRBJ2-5,NA,TRBV5-4,TGTGCCAGCAGCTCGGACTTCCAAGAGACCCAGTACTTC,CASSSDFQETQYF
TRBJ1-2,NA,TRBV5-5,TGTGCCAGCAGCTTCGGGGCACAGGGTGGCTACACCTTC,CASSFGAQGGYTF
TRBJ1-6,TRBD1,TRBV6-5,TGTGCCAGCAGTTACACGGGACAGGGGGCAGGATCACCCCTCCACTTT,CASSYTGQGAGSPLHF
TRBJ2-4,TRBD2,TRBV4-1,TGCGCCAGCAGCCAAGGTCTAGCGGGGGGTTCCGCGAAAAACATTCAGTACTTC,CASSQGLAGGSAKNIQYF
TRBJ2-5,NA,TRBV5-1,TGCGCCAGCAGGGAAAAAGGAGGGGAGACCCAGTACTTC,CASREKGGETQYF
TRBJ1-2,NA,TRBV6-1,TGTGCCAGCAGTGAATACGGGGGGCGGAATAACTATGGCTACACCTTC,CASSEYGGRNNYGYTF
TRBJ2-2,NA,TRBV11-2,TGTGCCCAGCGTCGCGTGGGCGGGGAGCTGTTTTTT,CAQRRVGGELFF
TRBJ2-7,TRBD1,TRBV6-2/TRBV6-3,TGTGCCAGCAGCAAGACAGGGGCCCCTGGAGAGCAGTACTTC,CASSKTGAPGEQYF
TRBJ1-1,NA,TRBV6-5,TGTGCCAGCACCCTCGGACAGAACACTGAAGCTTTCTTT,CASTLGQNTEAFF
TRBJ2-5,TRBD2,TRBV29-1,TGCAGCGTTTGCCCTTCCGGGCTAGCGGGGATCCTTCAAGAGACCCAGTACTTC,CSVCPSGLAGILQETQYF
TRBJ1-5,NA,TRBV7-2,TGTGCCAGCAGCTCCTCCCAGGCCCCTCAGCCCCAGCATTTT,CASSSSQAPQPQHF
TRBJ1-2,NA,TRBV7-9,TGTGCCAGCAGCCAGGGGTTTGTCCAGATAACCGGGTATGGCTACACCTTC,CASSQGFVQITGYGYTF
TRBJ2-5,NA,TRBV5-1,TGCGCCAGCAGCTCTCGGGAACAGATACAAGAGACCCAGTACTTC,CASSSREQIQETQYF